This TCR beta chain comes out of a study of post-analysis software for immune sequencing data. V gave up 3 bases and J gave up 5 bases, with 16 bases separating them. CDR3 length: 14 residues. Germline assignment: CDR1 DFQATT and CDR2 SNEGSKA (reference sequence). Study-wide results and caveats: Five or six TRBV segments, TRBV5-6, TRBV5-1 and TRBV20-1 among them, were found more frequent in patients than controls.

There are a few counts of this clonotype. Its target is not known. Carried by the TCR beta cDNA libraries were unique molecular identifiers. From the PCR reads, TCRdb called clonotypes with MiXCR, one entry per CDR3 protein. In the table there are about 770,000 distinct CDR3 sequences, 46% of which are singletons. The chain joins TRBV20-1 to TRBJ2-5, with a weak D call TRBD2 (5 bases). Sequencing used blood. The origin of this receptor is a girl aged 10-17 years with multiple sclerosis. CDR3 bases: TGCAGTGCTAGCTCCACCGGGATCCCGGAGACCCAGTACTTC. Its translation: CSASSTGIPETQYF.